These 21 T cell receptor beta chains share one sample of origin, sequenced in a study of blood T cell repertoires in COVID-19. Some clones are missing from TCRdb's copy, which holds only in-frame ones; the method was immunoSEQ multiplex PCR. The sample consists of some 140,000 clones, 85% to 90% of them appearing once. Sequenced: peripheral blood. The receptors derive from a human donor in a cohort sampled during active COVID-19.

J is TRBJ1-6 and V is TRBV9; a weak D match, TRBD1 (5 bases). Trimming cost V 2 bases and J 6 bases, with 12 bases left between them. This CDR3 is built from 15 residues. Germline CDR1 reads SGDLS; CDR2 reads YYNGEE. The CDR3 reads CASSVGPQVNSPLHF. Here the CDR3 DNA reads TGTGCCAGCAGCGTTGGTCCACAGGTTAATTCACCCCTCCACTTT.

The chain recombines TRBV5-5 with TRBJ1-2; 12 bases are shared with TRBD1. The CDR3 has 15 residues. Trimming at V came to 4 bases and at J to 7 bases, leaving 8 bases not matched to a gene. In germline, CDR1 is SGHKS, CDR2 YYEKEE (reference sequence). In DNA form, the CDR3 reads TGTGCCAGCAGCGGGGGACAGGGGGCGAGAGGTGGCTACACCTTC. It encodes CASSGGQGARGGYTF.

The chain employs TRBV3-1 (or the pseudogene TRBV3-2) and TRBJ2-5, with 11 bases identical to TRBD2. V lost 2 bases and J lost 1; bases outside the gene matches: 3. Per the germline V gene, CDR1 is LGHDT and CDR2 is YNNKEL (reference sequence). CDR3 size: 16 residues. For the CDR3, the DNA is TGTGCCAGCAGCCAACGACTAGCGGGATCCCAAGAGACCCAGTACTTC. Protein product: CASSQRLAGSQETQYF.

This sequence joins TRBV5-6 and TRBJ1-5, with 7 bases identical to TRBD1. After removal of 1 base from V and 5 bases from J, the junction contained 3 bases not matched to a gene. Germline CDR1 reads SGHDT; CDR2 reads YYEEEE. CDR3 length: 14 residues. As DNA, the CDR3 is TGTGCCAGCAGCTTGACAGGGGTCGATCAGCCCCAGCATTTT. Protein sequence: CASSLTGVDQPQHF. The full variable domain, rest sourced from reference TRBV5-6 and TRBJ1-5, is DAGVTQSPTHLIKTRGQQVTLRCSPKSGHDTVSWYQQALGQGPQFIFQYYEEEERQRGNFPDRFSGHQFPNYSSELNVNALLLGDSALYLCASSLTGVDQPQHFGDGTRLSIL.

This sequence joins TRBV27 and TRBJ2-7; TRBD2 aligns across 8 bases. Germline lookup yields CDR1 MNHEY and CDR2 SMNVEV (reference sequence). V lost 3 bases to trimming and J lost 2 bases; unmatched junction nucleotides: 3. The CDR3 has 14 amino acids. The CDR3 reads CASSFRGGTYEQYV. The DNA for the CDR3 is TGTGCCAGCAGTTTCCGGGGGGGCACCTACGAGCAGTACGTC.

Points on this clone: One junction end does not reproduce the germline sequence, and a read error may be involved. The CDR3 reads CASSLEPQGSLLGTDTQYF. The CDR3 nucleotides are TGTGCTAGCAGCTTAGAACCCCAGGGAAGTCTCCTTGGTACAGATACGCAGTATTTT. The chain uses TRBV7-7 and TRBJ2-3; TRBD1 might be the D (5 bases). The CDR3 is 19 amino acids. The germline gives CDR1 SSHAT, CDR2 FNYEAQ (reference sequence).

The J gene is TRBJ1-2, the V gene TRBV25-1; D remains unclear. The germline V gene encodes CDR1 MGHDK and CDR2 SYGVNS. This CDR3 has 12 amino acids. Trimming pared 6 bases from V and 8 bases from J, leaving 13 bases between. The CDR3 reads CASRTFRWGYTF. CDR3 DNA sequence: TGTGCCAGCAGAACGTTCCGGTGGGGCTACACCTTC.

The J gene is TRBJ2-1, the V gene TRBV19, with TRBD1 as a possible D gene (5 bases). Germline lookup yields CDR1 LNHDA and CDR2 SQIVND (reference sequence). V gave up 5 bases and J gave up 7 bases, with 12 bases separating them. The CDR3 covers 13 residues. The CDR3 reads CASSPDSRNEQFF. The DNA for the CDR3 is TGTGCCAGTAGTCCAGACAGCAGGAATGAGCAGTTCTTC.

The chain has TRBV7-2 and TRBJ2-2, with D possibly TRBD2 on 6 matching bases. Trimming took 3 bases from V and 0 from J, leaving 20 bases between them. Germline V gene data show CDR1 as SGHTA and CDR2 as FQGNSA. This CDR3 spans 19 amino acids. The CDR3 sequence is CASSFLSAGSGANTGELFF. CDR3 sequence (DNA): TGTGCCAGCAGCTTCCTATCCGCGGGTAGCGGAGCGAACACCGGGGAGCTGTTTTTT.

This clone was counted only a few times. CDR3 sequence: CASSYGDSSGANVLTF. The DNA of the CDR3 is TGTGCCAGCAGTTACGGTGACAGCTCTGGGGCCAACGTCCTGACTTTC. The chain uses TRBV6-5 and TRBJ2-6; a possible D gene is TRBD1 (5 bases). The germline V gene encodes CDR1 MNHEY and CDR2 SVGAGI. With 2 bases removed from V and 0 bases from J, the gap between germline ends came to 8 bases. CDR3 length equals 16 residues.

This chain links TRBV12-3 or TRBV12-4 with TRBJ1-2; 7 bases are a match to TRBD1. The CDR3 sequence is 13 residues long. Trimming at V came to 5 bases and at J to 7 bases, leaving 7 bases not matched to a gene. CDR3 sequence (DNA): TGTGCCAGCAGTCCAACAGGGGAGTCTGGCTACACCTTC. It codes for CASSPTGESGYTF.

This sequence joins TRBV27 and TRBJ1-1; TRBD1 is a possible D gene (5 bases). Germline CDR1 MNHEY, CDR2 SMNVEV (reference sequence). CDR3 length: 12 amino acids. Trimming shortened V by 5 bases and J by 4 bases, and 8 bases separated the two germline ends. This CDR3 is CASSPGGTEAFF. In DNA, the CDR3 is TGTGCCAGCAGTCCCGGGGGCACTGAAGCTTTCTTT.

This rearrangement joins TRBV19 to TRBJ1-6; the D is unclear. The ends were cut back, 8 bases at V and 7 bases at J, with 15 bases in the middle. Germline CDR1 is LNHDA and CDR2 is SQIVND (reference sequence). The CDR3 contains 14 residues. The CDR3 protein is CASHEGRNNSPLHF. CDR3 in DNA: TGTGCCAGTCACGAGGGTAGAAACAATTCACCCCTCCACTTT.

V gene TRBV19 combines with J gene TRBJ2-6; a possible D gene is TRBD1 (6 bases). This CDR3 is 15 amino acids long. Between the trimmed V and J ends, which lost 2 bases and 2 bases, there was a span of 7 bases. Germline lookup yields CDR1 LNHDA and CDR2 SQIVND (reference sequence). CDR3 amino acids: CASSIQGTGANVLTF. CDR3 bases: TGTGCCAGTAGTATACAGGGGACTGGGGCCAACGTCCTGACTTTC.

V and J are TRBV3-1 (or the pseudogene TRBV3-2) and TRBJ2-1, with 8 bases identical to TRBD2. With V trimmed by 2 bases and J by 6 bases, 9 bases remained unmatched. The CDR3 is 16 amino acids. Germline values: CDR1 LGHDT, CDR2 YNNKEL (reference sequence). CDR3 coding DNA: TGTGCCAGCAGCCAAACCGGGACTAGGCGAGGCAATGAGCAGTTCTTC. Protein product: CASSQTGTRRGNEQFF.

J is TRBJ2-1 and V is TRBV4-3; 10 nucleotides match TRBD2. V gave up 2 bases and J gave up 8 bases; unmatched junction bases: 9. The V gene's germline CDR1 is LGHNA and CDR2 YSLEER. The CDR3 contains 16 residues. This CDR3 reads CASSQIERGGVHEQFF. The CDR3 DNA follows: TGCGCCAGCAGCCAAATAGAGCGGGGGGGCGTCCATGAGCAGTTCTTC.

This chain uses TRBV7-2 with TRBJ1-4; 9 nucleotides line up with TRBD1. CDR1 and CDR2 (germline): SGHTA, FQGNSA. Losses at the gene ends were 5 bases for V and 5 bases for J; bases not matched to a gene: 6. This CDR3 has 15 residues. The CDR3 coding sequence is TGTGCCAGCAGCGAAGCGGGGACAGGGAATGAAAAACTGTTTTTT. Amino acids: CASSEAGTGNEKLFF.

CDR3 protein: CASSSFEVGEKLFF. In DNA form, the CDR3 reads TGCGCCAGCAGCTCCTTTGAGGTCGGAGAAAAACTGTTTTTT. The chain couples TRBV5-1 to TRBJ1-4; D unresolved. With 3 bases removed from V and 8 bases from J, the gap between germline ends came to 14 bases. The CDR3 runs to 14 residues. The germline CDR1 and CDR2 sequences are SGHRS and YFSETQ.

A single count supports this clone. The gene calls are TRBV7-9 and TRBJ2-1, with TRBD1 matching over 8 bases. V lost 2 bases, J lost 7 bases, and 7 bases stayed unmatched. Germline V gene data show CDR1 as SEHNR and CDR2 as FQNEAQ (reference sequence). The CDR3 covers 15 residues. The CDR3 bases are TGTGCCAGCAGCTTACGACAGGGGTATCGTAATGAGCAGTTCTTC. Protein product: CASSLRQGYRNEQFF.

The chain has TRBV2 and TRBJ2-5, with a tentative D call TRBD1 (5 bases). The CDR3 loop spans 15 amino acids. Germline V lookup: CDR1 SNHLY, CDR2 FYNNEI. V gave up 5 bases and J gave up 4 bases, with 17 bases separating them. CDR3 DNA sequence: TGTGCCAGCAGTAACAATAGGGGCTGGCCAGAGACCCAGTACTTC. This sequence encodes CASSNNRGWPETQYF.

This sequence joins TRBV11-3 and TRBJ1-2; D uncertain. This CDR3 spans 16 amino acids. The V gene lost 8 bases and the J gene lost 2 bases, with 21 bases spanning the gap. Germline lookup yields CDR1 SGHNT and CDR2 YENEEA. This CDR3 reads CASWGGPDYRNYGYTF. The CDR3 DNA reads TGTGCCAGCTGGGGAGGGCCTGACTATAGGAACTATGGCTACACCTTC.